The 7 T cell receptor beta chains listed next were all sequenced from one sample in a study of CD8+ T cells in alopecia areata. Isolated RNA was reverse transcribed into cDNA used as the sequencing template. Libraries were prepared by immunoSEQ multiplex PCR; TCRdb keeps only in-frame clonotypes and omits some of them. Of about 120,000 clones listed, over 60% are singletons. The specimen was CD4+ T cells sorted from blood. These receptors came from a human donor in good health.

This clone was seen a handful of times. The rearrangement uses TRBV10-1 and TRBJ2-2; no clear D gene. CDR3 length: 12 amino acids. V lost 2 bases, J lost 5 bases, and 3 bases lay in between. Germline V gene sequence: CDR1 WNHNN, CDR2 SYGVQD (reference sequence). CDR3 protein: CASSELTGELFF. CDR3 bases: TGCGCCAGCAGTGAGCTGACCGGGGAGCTGTTTTTT.

This sequence joins TRBV5-6 and TRBJ2-6; D unclear. Trimming took off 5 bases at V and 0 bases at J, with 6 bases between the two ends. CDR3 length: 14 amino acids. The germline gives CDR1 SGHDT, CDR2 YYEEEE. The CDR3 loop is CASSINSGANVLTF. DNA of the CDR3: TGTGCCAGCAGTATTAACTCTGGGGCCAACGTCCTGACTTTC.

The CDR3 DNA is TGCGCCAGCAGCCCCTGGGGCGAGGGGGCCAAAAACATTCAGTACTTC. Encoded protein: CASSPWGEGAKNIQYF. The chain links TRBV4-1 to TRBJ2-4; possibly TRBD1 or TRBD2 for D (5 bases each). Trimming pared 4 bases from V and 1 base from J, leaving 14 bases between. The CDR3 is 16 residues long. CDR1 and CDR2 from the germline V gene are MGHRA and YSYEKL.

The chain carries TRBV5-1 and TRBJ2-7; TRBD2 might be the D (5 bases). Germline CDR1 and CDR2: SGHRS and YFSETQ. The CDR3 is made up of 10 amino acids. V gave up 7 bases and J gave up 5 bases, with 7 bases separating them. This chain's CDR3 is CASRGDEQYF. Written as DNA, the CDR3 is TGCGCCAGCCGGGGTGACGAGCAGTACTTC.

The CDR3 protein is CASSFLVKGYEQYF. CDR3 DNA: TGTGCCAGCAGTTTCCTCGTAAAGGGCTACGAGCAGTACTTC. V and J are TRBV27 and TRBJ2-7; D is unclear. Trimming left V 3 bases short and J 3 bases short, with 12 bases between. CDR3 size: 14 residues. In germline, CDR1 is MNHEY, CDR2 SMNVEV (reference sequence).

The V and J genes are TRBV29-1 and TRBJ1-2; D is possibly TRBD1 (5 bases). This CDR3 comprises 11 residues. The germline gives CDR1 SQVTM, CDR2 ANQGSEA. Between the trimmed V and J ends, which lost 7 bases and 4 bases, there was a span of 10 bases. CDR3 DNA sequence: TGCAGCGGAGGGGCGGCCTATGGCTACACCTTC. Translated, it gives CSGGAAYGYTF.

Here the CDR3 reads CASTPRDRGRMNTEAFF. CDR3 DNA sequence: TGTGCCAGTACCCCGAGGGACAGGGGGCGGATGAACACTGAAGCTTTCTTT. V usage is TRBV19 and J usage is TRBJ1-1, with TRBD1 matching over 12 bases. Losses at the gene ends were 7 bases for V and 0 bases for J; bases not matched to a gene: 9. This CDR3 region has 17 residues. The germline V gene has CDR1 LNHDA and CDR2 SQIVND (reference sequence). The whole variable domain, remainder taken from reference TRBV19 and TRBJ1-1, is DGGITQSPKYLFRKEGQNVTLSCEQNLNHDAMYWYRQDPGQGLRLIYYSQIVNDFQKGDIAEGYSVSREKKESFPLTVTSAQKNPTAFYLCASTPRDRGRMNTEAFFGQGTRLTVV.